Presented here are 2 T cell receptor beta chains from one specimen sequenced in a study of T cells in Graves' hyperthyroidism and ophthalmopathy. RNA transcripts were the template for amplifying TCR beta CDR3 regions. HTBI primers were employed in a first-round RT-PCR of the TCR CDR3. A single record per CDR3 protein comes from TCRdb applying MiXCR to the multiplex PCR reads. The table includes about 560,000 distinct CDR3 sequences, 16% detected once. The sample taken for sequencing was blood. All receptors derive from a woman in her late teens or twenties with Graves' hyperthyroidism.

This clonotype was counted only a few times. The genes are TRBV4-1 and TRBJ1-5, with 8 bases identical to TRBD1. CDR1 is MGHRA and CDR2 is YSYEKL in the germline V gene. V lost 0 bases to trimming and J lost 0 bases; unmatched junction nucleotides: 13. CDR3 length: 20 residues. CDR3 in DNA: TGCGCCAGCAGCCAAGATTTTTCGGGACAGGTGGAGTATAGCAATCAGCCCCAGCATTTT. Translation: CASSQDFSGQVEYSNQPQHF.

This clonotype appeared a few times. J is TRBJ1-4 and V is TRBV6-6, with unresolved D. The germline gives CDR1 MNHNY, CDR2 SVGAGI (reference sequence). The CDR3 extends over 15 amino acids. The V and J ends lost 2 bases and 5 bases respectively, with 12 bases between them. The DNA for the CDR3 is TGTGCCAGCAGTTACGGTGGAGCGGCAAATGAAAAACTGTTTTTT. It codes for CASSYGGAANEKLFF.